The clone carrying this T cell receptor beta chain was seen ten or more times. Antigen unknown. The record originates from a study of T cells in Graves' hyperthyroidism and ophthalmopathy. Overall study findings and caveats: With a median lead of around 5.9 months before onset, the model predicted ophthalmopathy.

From RNA transcripts, TCR beta CDR3 regions were amplified. First-round RT-PCR with HTBI primers amplified the TCR CDR3 region. MiXCR was run by TCRdb on the multiplex PCR reads, yielding one entry per CDR3 protein. The profile shows around 450,000 distinct CDR3 sequences, approximately 13% of them singletons. V trimming: 5 bases; J trimming: 2 bases; junction bases outside the gene matches: 3. Germline V gene lookup returns CDR1 SGHAT and CDR2 FQNNGV. CDR3 size: 14 residues. Based on clinical symptoms, serum thyroxine and TRAb, thyroid ultrasound and orbital computed tomography, diagnoses were reached. PBMCs came from more than 9.5 ml fresh peripheral blood.

The sample consisted of blood. The sequence derives from a woman aged 18 to 35 with Graves' hyperthyroidism. The J gene is TRBJ1-3, the V gene TRBV11-2; 7 nucleotides agree with TRBD1. CDR3: CASSETGAGNTIYF. DNA for the CDR3: TGTGCCAGCAGCGAAACAGGGGCTGGAAACACCATATATTTT.